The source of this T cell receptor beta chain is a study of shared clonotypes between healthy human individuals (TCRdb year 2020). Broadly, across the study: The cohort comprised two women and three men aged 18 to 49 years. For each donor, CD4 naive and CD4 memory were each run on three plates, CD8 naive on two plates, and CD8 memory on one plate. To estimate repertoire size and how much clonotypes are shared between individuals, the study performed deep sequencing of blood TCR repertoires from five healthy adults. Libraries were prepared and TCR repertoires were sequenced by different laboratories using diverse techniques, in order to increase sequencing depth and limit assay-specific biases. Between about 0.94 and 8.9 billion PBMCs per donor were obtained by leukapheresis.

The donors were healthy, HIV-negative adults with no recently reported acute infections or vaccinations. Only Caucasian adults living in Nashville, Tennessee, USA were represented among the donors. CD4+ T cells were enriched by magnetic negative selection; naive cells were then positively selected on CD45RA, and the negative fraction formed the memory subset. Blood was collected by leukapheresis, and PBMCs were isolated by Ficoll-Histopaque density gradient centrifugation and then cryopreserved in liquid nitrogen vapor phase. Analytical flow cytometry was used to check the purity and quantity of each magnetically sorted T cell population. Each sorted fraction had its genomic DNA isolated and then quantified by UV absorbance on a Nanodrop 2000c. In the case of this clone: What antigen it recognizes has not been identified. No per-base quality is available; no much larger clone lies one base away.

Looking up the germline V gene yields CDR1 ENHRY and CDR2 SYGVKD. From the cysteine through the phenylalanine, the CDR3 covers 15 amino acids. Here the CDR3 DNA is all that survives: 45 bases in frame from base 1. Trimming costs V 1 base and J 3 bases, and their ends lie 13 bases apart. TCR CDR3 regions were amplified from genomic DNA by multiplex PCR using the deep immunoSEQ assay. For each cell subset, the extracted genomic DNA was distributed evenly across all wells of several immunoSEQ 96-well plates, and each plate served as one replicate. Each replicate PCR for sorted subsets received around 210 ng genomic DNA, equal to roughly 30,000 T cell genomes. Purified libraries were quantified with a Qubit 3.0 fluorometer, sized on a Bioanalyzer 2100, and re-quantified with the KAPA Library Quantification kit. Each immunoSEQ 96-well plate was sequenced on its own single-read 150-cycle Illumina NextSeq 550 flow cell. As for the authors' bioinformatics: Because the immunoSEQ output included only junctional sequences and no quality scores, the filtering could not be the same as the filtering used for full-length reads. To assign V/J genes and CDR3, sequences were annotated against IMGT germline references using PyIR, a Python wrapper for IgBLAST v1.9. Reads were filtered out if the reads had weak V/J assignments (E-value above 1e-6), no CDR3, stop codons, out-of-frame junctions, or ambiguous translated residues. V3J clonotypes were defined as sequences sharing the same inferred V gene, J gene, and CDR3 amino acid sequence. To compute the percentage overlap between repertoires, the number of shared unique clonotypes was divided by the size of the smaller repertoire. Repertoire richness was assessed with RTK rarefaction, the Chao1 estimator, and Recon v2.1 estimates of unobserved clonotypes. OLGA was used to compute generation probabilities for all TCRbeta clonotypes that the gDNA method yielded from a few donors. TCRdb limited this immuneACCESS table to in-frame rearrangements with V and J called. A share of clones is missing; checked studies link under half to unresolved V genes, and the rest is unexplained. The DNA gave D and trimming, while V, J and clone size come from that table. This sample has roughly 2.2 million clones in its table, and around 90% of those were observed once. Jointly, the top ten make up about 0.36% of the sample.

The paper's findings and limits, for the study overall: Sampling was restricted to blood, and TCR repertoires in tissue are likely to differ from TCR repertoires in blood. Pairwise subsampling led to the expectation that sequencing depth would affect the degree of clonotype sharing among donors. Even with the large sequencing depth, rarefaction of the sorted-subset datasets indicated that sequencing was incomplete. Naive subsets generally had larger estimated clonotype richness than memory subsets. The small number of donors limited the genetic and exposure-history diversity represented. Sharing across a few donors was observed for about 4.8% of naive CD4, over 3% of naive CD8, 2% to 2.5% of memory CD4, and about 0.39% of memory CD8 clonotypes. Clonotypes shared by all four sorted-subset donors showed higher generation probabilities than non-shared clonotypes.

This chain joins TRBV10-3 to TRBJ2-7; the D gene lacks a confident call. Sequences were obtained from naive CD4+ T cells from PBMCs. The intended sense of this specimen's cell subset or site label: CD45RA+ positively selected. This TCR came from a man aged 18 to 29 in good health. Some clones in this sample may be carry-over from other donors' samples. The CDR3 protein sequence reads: CAISEWMALGYEQYF. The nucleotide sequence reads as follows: TGTGCCATCAGTGAGTGGATGGCGCTTGGCTACGAGCAGTACTTC.